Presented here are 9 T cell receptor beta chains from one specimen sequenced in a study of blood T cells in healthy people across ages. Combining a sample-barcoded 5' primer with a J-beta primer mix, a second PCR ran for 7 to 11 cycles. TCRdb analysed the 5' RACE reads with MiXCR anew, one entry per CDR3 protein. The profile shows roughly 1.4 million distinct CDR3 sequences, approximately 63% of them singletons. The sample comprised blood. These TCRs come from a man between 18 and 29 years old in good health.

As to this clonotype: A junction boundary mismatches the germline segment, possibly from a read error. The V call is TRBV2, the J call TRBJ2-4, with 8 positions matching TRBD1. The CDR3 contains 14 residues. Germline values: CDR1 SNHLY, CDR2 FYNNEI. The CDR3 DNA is TGTGCCAGCAGCGTCAGGGGGCTAGGAAACATCCAGTACTTC. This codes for CASSVRGLGNIQYF.

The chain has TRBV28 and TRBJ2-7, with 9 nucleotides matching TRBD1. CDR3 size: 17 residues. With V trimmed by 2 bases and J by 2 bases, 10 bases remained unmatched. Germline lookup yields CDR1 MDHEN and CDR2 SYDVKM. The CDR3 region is CASSLRLGQGSTYEQYF. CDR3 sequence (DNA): TGTGCCAGCAGTTTACGCCTTGGACAGGGGAGTACCTACGAGCAGTACTTC.

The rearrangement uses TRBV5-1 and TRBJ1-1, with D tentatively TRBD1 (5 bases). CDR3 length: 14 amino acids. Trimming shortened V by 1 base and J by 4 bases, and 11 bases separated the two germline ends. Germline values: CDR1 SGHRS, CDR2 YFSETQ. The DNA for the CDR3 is TGCGCCAGCAGCTTGTCTCAGGGTGGCACTGAAGCTTTCTTT. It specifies CASSLSQGGTEAFF. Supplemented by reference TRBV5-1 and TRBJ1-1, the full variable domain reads KAGVTQTPRYLIKTRGQQVTLSCSPISGHRSVSWYQQTPGQGLQFLFEYFSETQRNKGNFPGRFSGRQFSNSRSEMNVSTLELGDSALYLCASSLSQGGTEAFFGQGTRLTVV.

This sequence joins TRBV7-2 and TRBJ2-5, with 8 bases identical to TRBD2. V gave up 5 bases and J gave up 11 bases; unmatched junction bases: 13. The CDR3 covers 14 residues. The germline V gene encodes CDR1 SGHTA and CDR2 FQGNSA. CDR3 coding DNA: TGTGCCAGCAGCCGGGGGGGCTCCTACAATGAGCAGTACTTC. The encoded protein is CASSRGGSYNEQYF.

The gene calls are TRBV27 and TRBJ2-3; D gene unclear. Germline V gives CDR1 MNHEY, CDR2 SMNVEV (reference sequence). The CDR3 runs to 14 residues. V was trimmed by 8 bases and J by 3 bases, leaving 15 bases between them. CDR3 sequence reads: CASGRWMLTDTQYF. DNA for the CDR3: TGTGCCAGCGGACGGTGGATGCTGACAGATACGCAGTATTTT.

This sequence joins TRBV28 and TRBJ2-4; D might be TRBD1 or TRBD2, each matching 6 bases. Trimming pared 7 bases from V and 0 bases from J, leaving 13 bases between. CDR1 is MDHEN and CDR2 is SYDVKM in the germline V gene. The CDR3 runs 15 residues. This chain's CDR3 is CASKTGGLAKNIQYF. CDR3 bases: TGTGCCAGCAAGACCGGGGGCTTAGCCAAAAACATTCAGTACTTC.

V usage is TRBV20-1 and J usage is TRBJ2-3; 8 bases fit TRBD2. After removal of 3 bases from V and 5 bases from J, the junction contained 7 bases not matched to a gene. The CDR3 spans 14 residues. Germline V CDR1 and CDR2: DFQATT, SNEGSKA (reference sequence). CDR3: CSARTPGLEDTQYF. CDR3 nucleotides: TGCAGTGCTAGGACCCCGGGACTAGAAGATACGCAGTATTTT.

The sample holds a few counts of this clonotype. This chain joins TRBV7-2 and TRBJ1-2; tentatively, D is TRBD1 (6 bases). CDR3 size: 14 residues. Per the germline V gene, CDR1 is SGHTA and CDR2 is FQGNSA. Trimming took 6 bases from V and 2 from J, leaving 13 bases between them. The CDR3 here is CASSKFTGNYGYTF. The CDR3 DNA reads TGTGCCAGCAGTAAATTTACAGGGAACTATGGCTACACCTTC.

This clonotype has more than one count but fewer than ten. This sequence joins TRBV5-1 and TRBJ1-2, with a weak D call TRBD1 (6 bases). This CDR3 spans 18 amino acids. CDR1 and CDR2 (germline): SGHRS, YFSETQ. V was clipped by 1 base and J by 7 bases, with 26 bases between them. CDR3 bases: TGCGCCAGCAGCTTGTTGCGCGGTGGGACACCAGTTCGTGGTGGCTACACCTTC. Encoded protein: CASSLLRGGTPVRGGYTF.